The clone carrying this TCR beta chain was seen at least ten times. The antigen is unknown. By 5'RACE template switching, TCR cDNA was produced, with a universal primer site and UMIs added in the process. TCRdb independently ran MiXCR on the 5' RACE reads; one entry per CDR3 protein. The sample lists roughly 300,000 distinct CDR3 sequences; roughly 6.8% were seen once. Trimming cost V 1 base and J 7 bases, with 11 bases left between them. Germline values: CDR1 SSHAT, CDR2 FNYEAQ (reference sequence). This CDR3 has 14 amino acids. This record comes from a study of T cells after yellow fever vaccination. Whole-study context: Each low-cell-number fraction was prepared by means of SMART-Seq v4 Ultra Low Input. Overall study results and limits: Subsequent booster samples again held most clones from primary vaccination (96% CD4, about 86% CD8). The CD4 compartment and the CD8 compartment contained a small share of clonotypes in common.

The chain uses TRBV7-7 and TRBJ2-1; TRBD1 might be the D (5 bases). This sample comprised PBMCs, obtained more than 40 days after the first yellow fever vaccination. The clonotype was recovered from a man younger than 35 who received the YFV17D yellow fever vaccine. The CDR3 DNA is TGTGCCAGCAGCTTAGGGGGCGCCCGAAATGAGCAGTTCTTC. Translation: CASSLGGARNEQFF.